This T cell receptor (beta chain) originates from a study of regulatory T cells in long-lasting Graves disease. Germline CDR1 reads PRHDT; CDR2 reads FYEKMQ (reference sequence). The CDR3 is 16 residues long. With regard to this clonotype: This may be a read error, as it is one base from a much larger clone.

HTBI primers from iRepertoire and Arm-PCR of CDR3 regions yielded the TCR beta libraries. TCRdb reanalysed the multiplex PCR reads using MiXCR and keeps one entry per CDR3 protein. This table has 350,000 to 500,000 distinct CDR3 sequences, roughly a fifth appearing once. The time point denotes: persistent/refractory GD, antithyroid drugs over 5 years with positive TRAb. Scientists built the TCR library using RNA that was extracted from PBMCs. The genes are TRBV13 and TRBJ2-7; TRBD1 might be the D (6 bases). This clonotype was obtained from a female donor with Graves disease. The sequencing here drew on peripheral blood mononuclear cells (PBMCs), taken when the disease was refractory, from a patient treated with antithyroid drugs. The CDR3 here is CASSPRGHHVPYKQYF. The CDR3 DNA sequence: TGTGCCAGCAGTCCGAGGGGACACCACGTACCCTACAAGCAGTACTTC.